One and the same sample provided the 8 T cell receptor beta chains below, sequenced in a study of spatial heterogeneity in lung cancer. Documented time point: blood at routine non-recurrence follow-up after resection. Whole RNA came from tumor, nontumor lung or frozen PBMC and was sequenced without being sorted. TCRdb fed the 5' RACE reads into MiXCR, producing one record per CDR3 protein. The sample shows around 120,000 distinct CDR3 sequences, about 12% of them seen only once. The sequences come from PBMCs, collected at follow-up. The receptors here all came from a male donor with early-stage non-small cell lung cancer.

The chain carries TRBV15 and TRBJ1-5; no reliable D call. Trimming left V 5 bases short and J 1 base short, with 18 bases between. Germline CDR1 is LNHNV and CDR2 is YYDKDF (reference sequence). This CDR3 spans 17 amino acids. The DNA for the CDR3 is TGTGCCACCAGCCTGGAGGCGGGTGAGATAAGCAATCAGCCCCAGCATTTT. Its translation: CATSLEAGEISNQPQHF.

This clonotype showed up just a few times. The chain employs TRBV12-3 or TRBV12-4 and TRBJ1-5; possibly TRBD1 for D (5 bases). Between the trimmed V and J ends, which lost 6 bases and 0 bases, there was a span of 12 bases. The CDR3 has 15 amino acids. This CDR3 is CASSPGGGSNQPQHF. The CDR3 bases are TGTGCCAGCAGCCCCGGGGGGGGTAGCAATCAGCCCCAGCATTTT.

This clonotype has a handful of counts. The chain joins TRBV14 to TRBJ2-7; D is possibly TRBD1 (6 bases). V lost 1 base, J lost 6 bases, and 13 bases lay in between. The CDR3 sequence is 14 residues long. The germline V gene has CDR1 SGHDN and CDR2 FVKESK. The CDR3 region has the DNA TGTGCCAGCAGCCAAGCAGGCAGGGGAAGCGAGCAGTACTTC. This gives the protein CASSQAGRGSEQYF.

This clonotype appeared a few times. This chain joins TRBV5-1 and TRBJ2-7; 8 nucleotides match TRBD1. The CDR3 length is 14 residues. Trimming cost V 5 bases and J 2 bases; bases outside gene matches: 6. Germline V gives CDR1 SGHRS, CDR2 YFSETQ. The DNA of the CDR3 is TGCGCCAGCAGTCAGACAGGGGTTACCTACGAGCAGTACTTC. Translated: CASSQTGVTYEQYF.

The V gene is TRBV27, the J gene TRBJ2-7, with 7 bases identical to TRBD2. In germline, CDR1 is MNHEY, CDR2 SMNVEV (reference sequence). The ends lost 3 bases at V and 2 bases at J; junction bases unmatched: 1. The CDR3 consists of 13 residues. The CDR3 is CASSFAGAYEQYF. CDR3 DNA: TGTGCCAGCAGTTTTGCGGGAGCCTACGAGCAGTACTTC.

There are many counts of this clonotype. The V and J genes are TRBV7-9 and TRBJ2-7; TRBD2 matches 10 bases. CDR1 SEHNR and CDR2 FQNEAQ come from the germline V gene (reference sequence). The CDR3 is 15 residues long. The J segment lost 5 bases and the V segment lost 2 bases, leaving 6 bases of the junction unmatched. As DNA, the CDR3 is TGTGCCAGCAGCTTAATGGGGCTAGCGGGGGACGAGCAGTACTTC. Its protein is CASSLMGLAGDEQYF.

Ten or more counts support this clonotype. The chain recombines TRBV19 with TRBJ1-5; TRBD1 aligns across 7 bases. CDR3 size: 16 residues. Germline CDR1 LNHDA, CDR2 SQIVND (reference sequence). Trimming took 6 bases from V and 0 from J; bases not matched to a gene: 8. CDR3 nucleotide sequence: TGTGCCAGTAGGGATCAGGGGGATTATAGCAATCAGCCCCAGCATTTT. Amino acid sequence: CASRDQGDYSNQPQHF.

This chain uses TRBV11-2 with TRBJ2-3; no clear D gene. The CDR3 has 14 amino acids. V lost 4 bases and J lost 5, with 13 bases in between. Germline V CDR1 and CDR2: SGHAT, FQNNGV. The CDR3 coding sequence is TGTGCCAGCAGCTCCCGGTTGTTGGGAGATACGCAGTATTTT. Its protein product is CASSSRLLGDTQYF.